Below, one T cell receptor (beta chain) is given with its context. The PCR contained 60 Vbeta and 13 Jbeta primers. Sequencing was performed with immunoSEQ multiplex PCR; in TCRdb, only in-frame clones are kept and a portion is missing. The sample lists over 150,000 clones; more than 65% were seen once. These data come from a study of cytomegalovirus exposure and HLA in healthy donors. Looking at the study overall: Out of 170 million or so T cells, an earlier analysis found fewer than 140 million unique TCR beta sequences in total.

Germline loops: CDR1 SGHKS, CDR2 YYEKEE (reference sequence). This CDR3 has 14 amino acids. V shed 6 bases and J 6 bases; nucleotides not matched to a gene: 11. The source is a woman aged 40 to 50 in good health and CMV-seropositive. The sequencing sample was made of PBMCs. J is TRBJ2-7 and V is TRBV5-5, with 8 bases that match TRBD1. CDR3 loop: CASNGPGQAREQYF. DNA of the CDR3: TGTGCCAGCAACGGACCGGGACAGGCTCGCGAGCAGTACTTC. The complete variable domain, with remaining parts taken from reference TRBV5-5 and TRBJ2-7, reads DAGVTQSPTHLIKTRGQQVTLRCSPISGHKSVSWYQQVLGQGPQFIFQYYEKEERGRGNFPDRFSARQFPNYSSELNVNALLLGDSALYLCASNGPGQAREQYFGPGTRLTVT.